Below, 12 T cell receptor beta chains from the same sample are listed, as sequenced in a study of T cell changes during pregnancy in multiple sclerosis. Clones were read by immunoSEQ multiplex PCR, and TCRdb kept only the in-frame ones, dropping some. The data show around 50,000 clones, roughly nine tenths seen once. The material was CD4+ T cells from peripheral blood mononuclear cells, obtained in the second trimester of pregnancy. The receptors shown here come from a female donor with multiple sclerosis, enrolled in a pregnancy study.

The chain combines TRBV18 with TRBJ1-2; possible D gene TRBD1, 6 bases. V lost 6 bases, J lost 6 bases, and 14 bases lay in between. In germline, CDR1 is KGHSH, CDR2 LQKENI. The CDR3 is 13 residues long. CDR3 coding DNA: TGTGCCAGCTCCCCCGACAGGATTAATGGCTACACCTTC. Its protein is CASSPDRINGYTF.

V is TRBV5-1 and J is TRBJ2-5; TRBD2 aligns across 11 bases. Germline V gene data show CDR1 as SGHRS and CDR2 as YFSETQ. The V segment lost 0 bases and the J segment 7 bases; nucleotides outside the gene matches: 5. The CDR3 contains 15 residues. The CDR3 region is CASSLAGLAEGTQYF. The CDR3 bases are TGCGCCAGCAGCTTGGCGGGACTAGCGGAGGGGACCCAGTACTTC. The full variable domain, rest sourced from reference TRBV5-1 and TRBJ2-5, is KAGVTQTPRYLIKTRGQQVTLSCSPISGHRSVSWYQQTPGQGLQFLFEYFSETQRNKGNFPGRFSGRQFSNSRSEMNVSTLELGDSALYLCASSLAGLAEGTQYFGPGTRLLVL.

The chain joins TRBV30 to TRBJ1-5; no clear D. Per the germline V gene, CDR1 is GTSNPN and CDR2 is SVGIG (reference sequence). The CDR3 extends over 13 amino acids. V lost 1 base and J 6 bases, leaving 10 bases between the germline ends. DNA for the CDR3: TGTGCCTGGAGTGCAGAAGATTTTCAGCCCCAGCATTTT. Its translation is CAWSAEDFQPQHF.

The rearrangement joins TRBV4-2 to TRBJ2-3; a possible D gene is TRBD1 (5 bases). Germline V gene data show CDR1 as LGHNA and CDR2 as YNFKEQ. V lost 1 base and J 2 bases, leaving 13 bases between the germline ends. The CDR3 consists of 16 residues. In DNA, the CDR3 is TGTGCCAGCAGCCAAGCTTTCCAGGGATACACAGATACGCAGTATTTT. Translating it yields CASSQAFQGYTDTQYF.

V and J are TRBV6-5 and TRBJ1-1, with TRBD1 as a possible D gene (5 bases). The germline V gene has CDR1 MNHEY and CDR2 SVGAGI. This CDR3 is built from 13 residues. V lost 2 bases to trimming and J lost 5 bases, with 9 bases between them. CDR3: CASSYRGGTEAFF. In nucleotides, the CDR3 is TGTGCCAGCAGTTACAGGGGAGGGACTGAAGCTTTCTTT.

J is TRBJ1-4 and V is TRBV27, with D hard to call. Germline values: CDR1 MNHEY, CDR2 SMNVEV (reference sequence). The CDR3 spans 13 residues. The V gene lost 8 bases and the J gene lost 2 bases, with 9 bases spanning the gap. CDR3 sequence: CASAAVTNEKLFF. Here the CDR3 DNA reads TGTGCCAGCGCGGCAGTCACTAATGAAAAACTGTTTTTT.

This chain connects TRBV6-1 to TRBJ2-1, with D hard to call. Germline assignment: CDR1 MNHNS and CDR2 SASEGT. Trimming shortened V by 5 bases and J by 2 bases, and 10 bases separated the two germline ends. The length of the CDR3 is 14 residues. The chain's CDR3 is CASSLESTYNEQFF. CDR3 DNA: TGTGCCAGCAGTCTTGAGTCTACCTACAATGAGCAGTTCTTC.

The V and J genes are TRBV28 and TRBJ2-7; TRBD1 matches at 9 bases. Trimming cost V 5 bases and J 5 bases; bases outside gene matches: 10. CDR3 length: 15 amino acids. Germline lookup yields CDR1 MDHEN and CDR2 SYDVKM. CDR3 sequence reads: CASSGSGTGLNEQYF. CDR3 nucleotides: TGTGCCAGCAGTGGCTCCGGGACAGGGCTCAACGAGCAGTACTTC.

The CDR3 coding sequence is TGCGCCAGCAGCCAAGAGAGACAGGGCCCCGGAAACACCATATATTTT. Its translation: CASSQERQGPGNTIYF. The rearrangement uses TRBV4-1 and TRBJ1-3, with 7 bases that match TRBD1. The CDR3 spans 16 residues. The V gene end was trimmed by 0 bases and the J gene end by 4 bases; junction bases not matched to a gene: 6. The germline V gene encodes CDR1 MGHRA and CDR2 YSYEKL.

The DNA of the CDR3 is TGTGCCAGCAGCTTGGGCCGAAGGACAGTGGCTCGTGGCTACACCTTC. Its protein is CASSLGRRTVARGYTF. V gene TRBV5-4 combines with J gene TRBJ1-2; a weak D match, TRBD1 (6 bases). The CDR3 is 16 amino acids. Germline CDR1 and CDR2: SGHNT and YYREEE (reference sequence). V was trimmed by 0 bases and J by 7 bases, leaving 19 bases between them.

The J gene is TRBJ2-2, the V gene TRBV7-3; maybe TRBD1 (6 bases). Germline loops: CDR1 SGHTA, CDR2 FQGTGA. Trimming left V 5 bases short and J 5 bases short, with 18 bases between. CDR3 length equals 16 residues. CDR3 loop: CASSPLGPQGTGELFF. In DNA, the CDR3 is TGTGCCAGCAGCCCCCTCGGCCCGCAGGGGACCGGGGAGCTGTTTTTT.

In its sample, this clone was seen once. This rearrangement joins TRBV5-4 to TRBJ1-2, with 8 bases lining up with TRBD1. The CDR3 runs 15 residues. Losses at the gene ends were 4 bases for V and 4 bases for J; bases not matched to a gene: 9. Germline lookup yields CDR1 SGHNT and CDR2 YYREEE (reference sequence). The CDR3 sequence: CASSLQGANGYGYTF. For the CDR3, the DNA is TGTGCCAGCAGCCTGCAGGGGGCAAACGGCTATGGCTACACCTTC. The complete variable domain, with remaining parts taken from reference TRBV5-4 and TRBJ1-2, reads ETGVTQSPTHLIKTRGQQVTLRCSSQSGHNTVSWYQQALGQGPQFIFQYYREEENGRGNFPPRFSGLQFPNYSSELNVNALELDDSALYLCASSLQGANGYGYTFGSGTRLTVV.